This T cell receptor (beta chain) came from a study of blood T cells in healthy people across ages. General observations from the study: Roughly linear declines in TCR beta diversity per million T cells occurred with age. Long-lived donors had more naive CD4+ cells and higher diversity than aged donors.

The CDR3 sequence is 14 residues long. Germline V CDR1 and CDR2: MNHEY, SVGAGI. V was shortened by 5 bases and J by 3 bases, with 11 bases between the two germline ends. A single count supports this clonotype. Antigen: not known. A second roughly 6 to 11 cycle PCR used barcoded and J-beta primers. All samples yielded 2.5 million or more CDR3-containing paired-end reads. From the 5' RACE reads, TCRdb called clonotypes with MiXCR, one entry per CDR3 protein. The sample has about 2 million distinct CDR3 sequences; roughly 50% are singletons. V gene TRBV6-5 combines with J gene TRBJ1-5; D is unclear. The sample comprised blood. This clonotype was obtained from a woman in her forties in good health. CDR3: CASSARGFNQPQHF. The CDR3 DNA follows: TGTGCCAGCAGTGCACGGGGTTTCAATCAGCCCCAGCATTTT.